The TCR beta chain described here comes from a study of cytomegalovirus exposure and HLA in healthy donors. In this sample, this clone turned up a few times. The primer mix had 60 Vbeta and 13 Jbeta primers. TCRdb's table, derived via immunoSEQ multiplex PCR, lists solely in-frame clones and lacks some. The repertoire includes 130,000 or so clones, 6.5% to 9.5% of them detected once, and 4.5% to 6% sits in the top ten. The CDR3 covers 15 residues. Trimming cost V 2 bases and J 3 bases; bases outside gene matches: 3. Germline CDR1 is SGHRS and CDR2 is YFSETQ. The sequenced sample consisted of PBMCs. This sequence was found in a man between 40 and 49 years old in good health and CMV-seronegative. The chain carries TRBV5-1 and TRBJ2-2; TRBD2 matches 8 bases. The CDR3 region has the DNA TGCGCCAGCAGCTTTGGACTAGCAGACACCGGGGAGCTGTTTTTT. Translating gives CASSFGLADTGELFF.